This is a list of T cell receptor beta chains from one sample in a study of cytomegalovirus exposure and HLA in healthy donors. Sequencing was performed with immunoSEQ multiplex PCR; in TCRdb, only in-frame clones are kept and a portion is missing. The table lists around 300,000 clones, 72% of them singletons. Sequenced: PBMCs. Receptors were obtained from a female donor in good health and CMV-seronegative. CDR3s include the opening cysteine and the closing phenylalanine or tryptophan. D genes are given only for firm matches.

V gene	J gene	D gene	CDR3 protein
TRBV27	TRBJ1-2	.	CASKYWEGDYGYTF
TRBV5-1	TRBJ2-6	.	CASSLPWPGANVLTF
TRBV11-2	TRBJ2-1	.	CASSDYREYNEQFF
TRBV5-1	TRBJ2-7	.	CASSLRLEHGYEQYF
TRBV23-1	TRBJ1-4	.	CARTGDEKLFF
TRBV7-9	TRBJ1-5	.	CSSSLGGNQPQHF
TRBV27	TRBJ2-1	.	CASSFRVYNEQFF
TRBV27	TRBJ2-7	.	CASSSGSDEQYF
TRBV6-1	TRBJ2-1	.	CASSEFRGGSYNEQFF
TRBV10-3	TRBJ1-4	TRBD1	CAISEDRENEKLFF
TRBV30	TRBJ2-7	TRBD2	CAWSETSGRATYEQYF
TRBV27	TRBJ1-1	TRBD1	CASSLRGGYMNTEAFF
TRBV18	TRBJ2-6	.	CASEGASGANVLTF
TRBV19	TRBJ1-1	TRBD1	CASSINQGVPEAFF
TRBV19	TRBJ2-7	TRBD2	CASRFRTSGITYEQYF
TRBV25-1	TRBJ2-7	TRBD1	CASSEWGQFSYEQYF
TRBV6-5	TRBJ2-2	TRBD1	CASRLTGITGELFF
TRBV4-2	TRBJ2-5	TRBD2	CASSQAGSGVQETQYF
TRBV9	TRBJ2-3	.	CASSVYAGQSTDTQYF
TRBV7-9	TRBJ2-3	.	CASSFGRGGYTDTQYF
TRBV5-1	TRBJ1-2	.	CASNQGQGGYTF
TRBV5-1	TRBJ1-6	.	CASSLDRSYNSPLHF
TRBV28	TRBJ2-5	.	CASRKRTQYF
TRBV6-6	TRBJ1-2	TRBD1	CASRSGQGYGYTF
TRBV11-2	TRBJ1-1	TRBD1	CASRDLGTGSMLGF
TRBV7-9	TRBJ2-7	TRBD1	CSSSEGTGHHEQYF
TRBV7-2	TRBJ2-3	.	CASSLQAGSGTDTQYF
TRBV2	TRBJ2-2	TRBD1	CASRDRGYGELFF
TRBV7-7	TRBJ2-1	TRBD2	CASSLALAGINEQFF
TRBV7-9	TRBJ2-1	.	CASSSSVTDEQFF
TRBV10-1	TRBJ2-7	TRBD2	CASSESGLAGAKYF
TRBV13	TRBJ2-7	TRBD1	CASSYGQAYEQYF
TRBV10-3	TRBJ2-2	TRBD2	CAIGSGNGELFF